This T cell receptor (beta chain) was retrieved from a study of T cells in Graves' hyperthyroidism and ophthalmopathy. Overall study findings and caveats: The model predicted ophthalmopathy a median 6.5 months before onset. A model built on 13 V-J features separated ophthalmopathy from stable hyperthyroidism. Also found in blood were most expanded thyroid clonotypes above 0.001.

RNA transcripts provided the source from which TCR beta CDR3 regions were amplified. The HTBI set primed first-round TCR CDR3 RT-PCR. TCRdb re-derived calls from the multiplex PCR reads in MiXCR, one entry per CDR3 protein. The table lists 500,000 to 550,000 distinct CDR3 sequences, 15% to 20% of them singletons. A few counts support this clonotype. Its specificity is not known. Germline values: CDR1 SEHNR, CDR2 FQNEAQ (reference sequence). The CDR3 runs 15 residues. V shed 3 bases and J shed 5 bases, with 14 bases lying between them. The source of this sequence is a man aged 40-55 years with Graves' ophthalmopathy. The chain links TRBV7-9 to TRBJ2-1; a possible D gene is TRBD2 (6 bases). Source material: blood. The CDR3 coding sequence is TGTGCCAGCAGCTTTACTCGGGGACTTAACAATGAGCAGTTCTTC. As protein: CASSFTRGLNNEQFF.